This T cell receptor (beta chain) was profiled in a study of blood T cell repertoires in COVID-19. Study context: COVID-19 samples collected from the United States, Italy and Spain covered acute and convalescent phases. T cells, B-cell-depleted T cells, or PBMCs provided the cDNA or gDNA that served as material.

The CDR3 length is 14 residues. Germline V gene data show CDR1 as LNHDA and CDR2 as SQIVND (reference sequence). The ends were cut back, 6 bases at V and 0 bases at J, with 8 bases in the middle. Per the authors' pipeline: Counts of nucleated cells, estimated from reference gene primer amplification, were obtained. Data came from immunoSEQ multiplex PCR; TCRdb stores just in-frame clones and leaves some out. V and J calls and clone size are as listed in that table; D and trimming were resolved from the DNA. The repertoire includes approximately 60,000 clones, approximately 88% of them detected once, and approximately 15% sits in the top ten.

J is TRBJ2-2 and V is TRBV19; TRBD2 is a possible D gene (5 bases). This sequence originates from a man between 65 and 79 years old with active COVID-19. The sample consisted of peripheral blood. The CDR3 is CASRDFSNTGELFF. CDR3 in DNA: TGTGCCAGTAGGGACTTCTCGAACACCGGGGAGCTGTTTTTT.